The present T cell receptor (beta chain) was sequenced within a study of OX40 agonist ivuxolimab in advanced cancers. CDR1 is SGHVS, CDR2 FQNEAQ, per germline. This CDR3 contains 14 residues. Unmatched junction bases numbered 5, after V lost 5 bases and J lost 3 bases. The data were produced by immunoSEQ multiplex PCR, yet TCRdb's version contains in-frame clones alone and is incomplete. In the table there are 45,000 or so clones, about 90% of which are singletons. This TCR was recovered from an adult with an advanced solid tumor such as melanoma, head and neck, liver or kidney cancer. Sequenced material: CD4+ or CD8+ T cells sorted from blood, taken in a trial of the OX40 agonist ivuxolimab. The chain combines TRBV7-8 with TRBJ2-3, with TRBD2 identical over 7 bases. The CDR3 spells CASSLWGGTDTQYF. The CDR3 DNA reads TGTGCCAGCAGCCTTTGGGGGGGGACAGATACGCAGTATTTT.